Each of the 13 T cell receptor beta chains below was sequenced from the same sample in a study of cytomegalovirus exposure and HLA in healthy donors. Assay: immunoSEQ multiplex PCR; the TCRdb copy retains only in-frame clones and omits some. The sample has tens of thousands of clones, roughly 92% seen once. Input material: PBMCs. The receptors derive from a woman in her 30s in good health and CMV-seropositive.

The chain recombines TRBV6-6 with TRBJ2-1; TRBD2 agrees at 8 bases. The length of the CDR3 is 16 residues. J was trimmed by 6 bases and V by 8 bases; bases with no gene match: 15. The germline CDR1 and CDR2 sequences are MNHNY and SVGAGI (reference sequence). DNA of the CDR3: TGTGCCAGCCGCTTCGCGATCCGGGAGGGACGCAATGAGCAGTTCTTC. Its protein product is CASRFAIREGRNEQFF.

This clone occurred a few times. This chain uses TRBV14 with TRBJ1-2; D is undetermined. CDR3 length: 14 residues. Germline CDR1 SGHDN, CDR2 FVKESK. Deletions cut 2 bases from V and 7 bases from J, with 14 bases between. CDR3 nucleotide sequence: TGTGCCAGCAGCCAACTTAACTCGGGAGGTGGCTACACCTTC. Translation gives CASSQLNSGGGYTF.

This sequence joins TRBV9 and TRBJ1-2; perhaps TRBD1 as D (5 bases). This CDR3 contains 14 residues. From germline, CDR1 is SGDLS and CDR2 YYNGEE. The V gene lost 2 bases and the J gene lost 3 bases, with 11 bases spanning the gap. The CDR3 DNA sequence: TGTGCCAGCAGCGTTTATGCGGGGGACTATGGCTACACCTTC. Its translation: CASSVYAGDYGYTF.

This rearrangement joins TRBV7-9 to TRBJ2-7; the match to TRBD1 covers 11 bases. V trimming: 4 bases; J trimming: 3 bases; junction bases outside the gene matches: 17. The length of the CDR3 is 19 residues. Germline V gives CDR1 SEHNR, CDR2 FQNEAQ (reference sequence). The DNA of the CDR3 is TGTGCCAGCAGCTCCTCACCGGGACAGGGGGGCTTTAGGAGCTACGAGCAGTACTTC. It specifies CASSSSPGQGGFRSYEQYF.

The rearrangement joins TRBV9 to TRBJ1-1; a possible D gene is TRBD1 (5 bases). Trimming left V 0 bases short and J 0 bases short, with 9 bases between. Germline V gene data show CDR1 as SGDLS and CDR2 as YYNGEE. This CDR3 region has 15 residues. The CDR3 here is CASSVGGRMNTEAFF. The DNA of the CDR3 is TGTGCCAGCAGCGTAGGGGGCAGAATGAACACTGAAGCTTTCTTT.

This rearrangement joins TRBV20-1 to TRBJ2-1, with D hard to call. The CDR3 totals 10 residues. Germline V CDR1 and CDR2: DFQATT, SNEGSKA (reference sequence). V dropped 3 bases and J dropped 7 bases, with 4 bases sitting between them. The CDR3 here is CSASSNEQFF. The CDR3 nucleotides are TGCAGTGCTAGTTCAAATGAGCAGTTCTTC.

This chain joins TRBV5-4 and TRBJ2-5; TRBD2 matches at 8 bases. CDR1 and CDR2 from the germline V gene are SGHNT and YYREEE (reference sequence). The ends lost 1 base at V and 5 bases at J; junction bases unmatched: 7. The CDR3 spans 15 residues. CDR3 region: CASSLLAGGSETQYF. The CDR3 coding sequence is TGTGCCAGCAGCTTGCTGGCGGGAGGATCTGAGACCCAGTACTTC.

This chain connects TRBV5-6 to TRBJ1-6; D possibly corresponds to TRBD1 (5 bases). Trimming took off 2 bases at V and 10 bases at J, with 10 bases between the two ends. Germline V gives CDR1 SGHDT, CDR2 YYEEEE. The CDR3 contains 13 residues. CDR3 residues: CASSLRGDSPLHF. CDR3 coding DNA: TGTGCCAGCAGCTTACGGGGGGACTCACCCCTCCACTTT.

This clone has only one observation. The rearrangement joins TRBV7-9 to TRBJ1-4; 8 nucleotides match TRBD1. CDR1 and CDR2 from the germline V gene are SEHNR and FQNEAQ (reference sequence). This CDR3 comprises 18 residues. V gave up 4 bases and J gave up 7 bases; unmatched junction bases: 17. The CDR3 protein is CASSSTGGETGLGEKLFF. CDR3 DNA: TGTGCCAGCAGCTCCACAGGGGGGGAAACTGGATTGGGTGAAAAACTGTTTTTT.

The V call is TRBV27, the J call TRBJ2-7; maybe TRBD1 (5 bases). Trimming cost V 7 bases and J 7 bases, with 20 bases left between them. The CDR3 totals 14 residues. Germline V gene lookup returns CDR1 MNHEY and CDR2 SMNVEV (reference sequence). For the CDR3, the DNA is TGTGCCAGCACCCCGAGTGGGCCCAACAGGGAGCAGTACTTC. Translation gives CASTPSGPNREQYF.

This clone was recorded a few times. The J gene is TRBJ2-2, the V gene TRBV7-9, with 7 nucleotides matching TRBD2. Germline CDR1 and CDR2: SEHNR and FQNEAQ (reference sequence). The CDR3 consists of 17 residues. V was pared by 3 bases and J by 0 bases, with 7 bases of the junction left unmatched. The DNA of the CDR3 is TGTGCCAGCAGCTTTATGTTTAGCGGGCCGAACACCGGGGAGCTGTTTTTT. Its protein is CASSFMFSGPNTGELFF.

This CDR3 is CASRGRPEAFF. CDR3 coding DNA: TGTGCCAGCAGAGGGAGACCTGAAGCTTTCTTT. This chain links TRBV28 with TRBJ1-1, with D unresolved. The CDR3 sequence is 11 residues long. CDR1 and CDR2 from the germline V gene are MDHEN and SYDVKM. Trimming left V 6 bases short and J 6 bases short, with 8 bases between.

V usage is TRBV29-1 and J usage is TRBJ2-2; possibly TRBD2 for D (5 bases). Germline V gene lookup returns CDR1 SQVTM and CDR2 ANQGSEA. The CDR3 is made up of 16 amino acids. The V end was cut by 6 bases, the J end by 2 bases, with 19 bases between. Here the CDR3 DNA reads TGCAGCGTGAAGCTTGGGCGAGCGGAAAACACCGGGGAGCTGTTTTTT. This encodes CSVKLGRAENTGELFF.